The 30 T cell receptor beta chains listed next were all sequenced from one sample in a study of blood T cell repertoires in COVID-19. Assay used: immunoSEQ multiplex PCR; TCRdb lists only in-frame clones, some missing. The sample carries tens of thousands of clones, around nine tenths recorded once. The sequencing input was peripheral blood. The receptors here all came from a man in his fifties or sixties with acute or convalescent COVID-19.

The chain carries TRBV12-3 or TRBV12-4 and TRBJ1-1, with D possibly TRBD1 on 6 matching bases. The CDR3 totals 13 residues. V lost 3 bases to trimming and J lost 2 bases, with 7 bases between them. In DNA, the CDR3 is TGTGCCAGCAGTTTCAGGGGTAACACTGAAGCTTTCTTT. This gives the protein CASSFRGNTEAFF.

This clone appeared a few times. The chain couples TRBV28 to TRBJ1-2; 9 bases align to TRBD1. The V segment lost 5 bases and the J segment 8 bases; nucleotides outside the gene matches: 9. The CDR3 extends over 14 amino acids. CDR1 MDHEN and CDR2 SYDVKM come from the germline V gene. The CDR3 region is CASSPPDRGTGYTF. The CDR3, as DNA: TGTGCCAGCAGTCCACCGGACAGGGGCACGGGCTACACCTTC.

This clone is a singleton in its sample. The genes are TRBV7-2 and TRBJ1-1; D is undetermined. CDR3 length equals 13 residues. The germline CDR1 and CDR2 sequences are SGHTA and FQGNSA. Trimming pared 2 bases from V and 1 base from J, leaving 5 bases between. The CDR3 spells CASSLTRNTEAFF. The CDR3 DNA follows: TGTGCCAGCAGCTTAACGAGGAACACTGAAGCTTTCTTT.

The chain links TRBV4-3 to TRBJ2-4; TRBD1 aligns across 8 bases. From germline, CDR1 is LGHNA and CDR2 YSLEER. This CDR3 contains 16 residues. With V trimmed by 3 bases and J by 4 bases, 8 bases remained unmatched. The CDR3 nucleotides are TGCGCCAGCAGCCACTATTCGGACAGGGAAAAAAACATTCAGTACTTC. Translated: CASSHYSDREKNIQYF.

The rearrangement joins TRBV19 to TRBJ2-2, with a possible D match to TRBD1 (5 bases). The CDR3 loop spans 13 amino acids. V was trimmed by 6 bases and J by 4 bases, leaving 9 bases between them. The germline gives CDR1 LNHDA, CDR2 SQIVND (reference sequence). The CDR3 loop reads CASSHRGTGELFF. CDR3 DNA sequence: TGTGCCAGTAGCCATAGGGGCACCGGGGAGCTGTTTTTT.

V is TRBV6-5 and J is TRBJ2-7, with D perhaps TRBD1 (8 bases). V was trimmed by 6 bases and J by 6 bases, leaving 18 bases between them. CDR1 and CDR2 (germline): MNHEY, SVGAGI. This CDR3 contains 14 residues. For the CDR3, the DNA is TGTGCCAGCAGCTCTGTGACAGGGGAGGGCGAGCAGTACTTC. Translation: CASSSVTGEGEQYF.

V and J are TRBV19 and TRBJ1-5; maybe TRBD1 (5 bases). Germline-derived CDR1 and CDR2 are LNHDA and SQIVND (reference sequence). The CDR3 is 13 amino acids. Between the trimmed V and J ends, which lost 5 bases and 7 bases, there was a span of 12 bases. For the CDR3, the DNA is TGTGCCAGTAGTGCAGGGAAGTCGCAGCCCCAGCATTTT. This sequence encodes CASSAGKSQPQHF.

The chain recombines TRBV7-8 with TRBJ1-2; possibly TRBD1 for D (5 bases). Germline CDR1 is SGHVS and CDR2 is FQNEAQ. This CDR3 spans 13 amino acids. Trimming stripped 3 bases from V and 7 bases from J, with 12 bases between. The CDR3 DNA sequence: TGTGCCAGCAGCTTTTGGGGCTCGGGTGGCTACACCTTC. Translated, it gives CASSFWGSGGYTF.

J is TRBJ2-7 and V is TRBV11-2; TRBD2 might be the D (6 bases). The germline V gene encodes CDR1 SGHAT and CDR2 FQNNGV. The V end was cut by 6 bases, the J end by 5 bases, with 26 bases between. There are 17 residues in the CDR3. CDR3 sequence reads: CASRPLPPAGRVHEQYF. CDR3 sequence (DNA): TGTGCCAGCAGACCTCTTCCCCCAGCCGGGAGAGTCCACGAGCAGTACTTC.

The genes are TRBV5-4 and TRBJ2-7; TRBD2 agrees at 8 bases. Germline-derived CDR1 and CDR2 are SGHNT and YYREEE (reference sequence). V trimming: 2 bases; J trimming: 2 bases; junction bases outside the gene matches: 6. CDR3 size: 15 residues. This CDR3 is CASSFYGGRTYEQYF. The CDR3 coding sequence is TGTGCCAGCAGCTTTTATGGCGGGAGGACCTACGAGCAGTACTTC.

This rearrangement joins TRBV7-9 to TRBJ2-3; TRBD1 aligns across 9 bases. J lost 1 base, V lost 5 bases, and 4 bases had no gene match. The CDR3 is 15 residues long. Germline V lookup: CDR1 SEHNR, CDR2 FQNEAQ (reference sequence). The CDR3 here is CASSQQGARTDTQYF. The CDR3 DNA sequence: TGTGCCAGCAGCCAACAGGGGGCGCGCACAGATACGCAGTATTTT.

The chain carries TRBV7-8 and TRBJ2-1, with 8 positions matching TRBD2. Germline V CDR1 and CDR2: SGHVS, FQNEAQ. V lost 1 base to trimming and J lost 0 bases; unmatched junction nucleotides: 8. This CDR3 region has 18 residues. CDR3 sequence reads: CASSLGLAPKSSYNEQFF. The CDR3 nucleotides are TGTGCCAGCAGCTTAGGACTAGCGCCTAAAAGCTCCTACAATGAGCAGTTCTTC.

The rearrangement joins TRBV11-2 to TRBJ1-1, with TRBD1 as a possible D gene (6 bases). V gave up 2 bases and J gave up 5 bases, with 9 bases separating them. Germline assignment: CDR1 SGHAT and CDR2 FQNNGV. The CDR3 is 13 residues long. The CDR3 DNA follows: TGTGCCAGCAGCTTATCAGGGGAGACTGAAGCTTTCTTT. Translation: CASSLSGETEAFF.

The chain uses TRBV5-6 and TRBJ2-1; 16 nucleotides align to TRBD2. Trimming cost V 4 bases and J 4 bases; bases outside gene matches: 11. Germline V gene sequence: CDR1 SGHDT, CDR2 YYEEEE. The CDR3 is 19 amino acids. CDR3 sequence: CASSPPGLAGGPFYNEQFF. The CDR3 nucleotides read TGTGCCAGCAGCCCACCGGGACTAGCGGGAGGGCCGTTTTACAATGAGCAGTTCTTC. The variable domain in full, completed from reference TRBV5-6 and TRBJ2-1, reads DAGVTQSPTHLIKTRGQQVTLRCSPKSGHDTVSWYQQALGQGPQFIFQYYEEEERQRGNFPDRFSGHQFPNYSSELNVNALLLGDSALYLCASSPPGLAGGPFYNEQFFGPGTRLTVL.

V gene TRBV6-5 combines with J gene TRBJ1-5, with 10 bases identical to TRBD1. Germline values: CDR1 MNHEY, CDR2 SVGAGI. V trimming: 6 bases; J trimming: 2 bases; junction bases outside the gene matches: 4. CDR3 length equals 15 residues. CDR3 residues: CASRGGTGGNQPQHF. CDR3 coding DNA: TGTGCCAGCAGAGGTGGGACAGGGGGCAATCAGCCCCAGCATTTT.

The rearrangement joins TRBV10-3 to TRBJ1-2, with 9 nucleotides matching TRBD1. This CDR3 contains 14 residues. The germline V gene encodes CDR1 ENHRY and CDR2 SYGVKD. V shed 3 bases and J 4 bases; nucleotides not matched to a gene: 3. The CDR3 coding sequence is TGTGCCATCAGTGAAGACAGGGGGGGCTATGGCTACACCTTC. This sequence encodes CAISEDRGGYGYTF.

The gene calls are TRBV2 and TRBJ2-5, with 9 bases lining up with TRBD2. Germline trimming cut 5 bases from V and 1 base from J; bases unmatched to any gene: 5. Looked up from germline, CDR1 is SNHLY and CDR2 is FYNNEI. The CDR3 is 15 amino acids. The CDR3 loop reads CASSRSGSGQETQYF. The CDR3 DNA follows: TGTGCCAGCAGTCGTAGCGGGAGCGGCCAAGAGACCCAGTACTTC.

The chain carries TRBV10-3 and TRBJ2-5, with a tentative D call TRBD1 (5 bases). CDR1 is ENHRY and CDR2 is SYGVKD in the germline V gene. Between the trimmed V and J ends, which lost 0 bases and 5 bases, there was a span of 16 bases. The CDR3 totals 16 residues. Here the CDR3 reads CAISESPGPLGETQYF. The CDR3 DNA follows: TGTGCCATCAGTGAGTCGCCAGGGCCCCTCGGGGAGACCCAGTACTTC.

J is TRBJ1-1 and V is TRBV4-3; D call uncertain. CDR1 is LGHNA, CDR2 YSLEER, per germline. There are 13 residues in the CDR3. Between the trimmed V and J ends, which lost 4 bases and 5 bases, there was a span of 11 bases. Here the CDR3 reads CASSRLGFTEAFF. The DNA for the CDR3 is TGCGCCAGCAGCCGACTTGGATTTACTGAAGCTTTCTTT.

This chain joins TRBV2 and TRBJ1-6; D unresolved. Between the trimmed V and J ends, which lost 7 bases and 9 bases, there was a span of 13 bases. The germline gives CDR1 SNHLY, CDR2 FYNNEI. The CDR3 length is 13 residues. CDR3 in amino acids: CASNPGRSSPLHF. CDR3 coding DNA: TGTGCCAGCAACCCGGGAAGGAGTTCACCCCTCCACTTT. The variable domain in full, completed from reference TRBV2 and TRBJ1-6, reads EPEVTQTPSHQVTQMGQEVILRCVPISNHLYFYWYRQILGQKVEFLVSFYNNEISEKSEIFDDQFSVERPDGSNFTLKIRSTKLEDSAMYFCASNPGRSSPLHFGNGTRLTVT.

V gene TRBV9 combines with J gene TRBJ1-2; perhaps TRBD1 as D (6 bases). Trimming left V 3 bases short and J 3 bases short, with 9 bases between. This CDR3 is 13 amino acids long. The V gene's germline CDR1 is SGDLS and CDR2 YYNGEE. CDR3 DNA sequence: TGTGCCAGCAGCGGGGGGCGTGACTATGGCTACACCTTC. Translation gives CASSGGRDYGYTF.

This sequence joins TRBV28 and TRBJ1-5, with D unresolved. CDR1 and CDR2 (germline): MDHEN, SYDVKM. The CDR3 is made up of 13 amino acids. Between the trimmed V and J ends, which lost 3 bases and 4 bases, there was a span of 7 bases. The CDR3 reads CASSFSLNQPQHF. The CDR3 coding sequence is TGTGCCAGCAGTTTTAGCCTAAATCAGCCCCAGCATTTT.

The chain joins TRBV10-3 to TRBJ1-2; D remains ambiguous. The CDR3 covers 14 residues. The V and J ends lost 6 bases and 0 bases respectively, with 11 bases between them. Germline loops: CDR1 ENHRY, CDR2 SYGVKD. CDR3 DNA sequence: TGTGCCATCAGGGACGGGATGTCTAACTATGGCTACACCTTC. Protein: CAIRDGMSNYGYTF.

V usage is TRBV6-5 and J usage is TRBJ2-1, with 8 bases that match TRBD1. Germline loops: CDR1 MNHEY, CDR2 SVGAGI. There are 15 residues in the CDR3. The trim removed 5 bases at V and 6 bases at J, leaving 9 bases unmatched. Written as DNA, the CDR3 is TGTGCCAGCAGTCCTGACAGGGGTGTCCGCAATGAGCAGTTCTTC. It translates to CASSPDRGVRNEQFF.

This clone was seen more than once but under ten times. The chain couples TRBV14 to TRBJ2-7, with TRBD1 identical over 12 bases. Germline V gene lookup returns CDR1 SGHDN and CDR2 FVKESK. This CDR3 is 16 amino acids long. V trimming: 2 bases; J trimming: 7 bases; junction bases outside the gene matches: 9. The CDR3, as DNA: TGTGCCAGCAGCCAAAGAAGCGGGACAGGGGGCAATGAGCAGTACTTC. As protein: CASSQRSGTGGNEQYF.

The chain links TRBV6-5 to TRBJ1-1, with D perhaps matching TRBD1 (6 bases). Germline V gives CDR1 MNHEY, CDR2 SVGAGI. Trimming stripped 6 bases from V and 1 base from J, with 15 bases between. This CDR3 is 15 amino acids long. The CDR3 spells CASRRVQGSNTEAFF. CDR3 in DNA: TGTGCCAGCAGGCGGGTACAGGGCTCGAACACTGAAGCTTTCTTT.

About this clone itself: Sequence at one end of the junction differs from germline and may be a read error. The chain employs TRBV5-5 and TRBJ2-3; 8 bases map to TRBD2. This CDR3 is 15 amino acids long. Germline V lookup: CDR1 SGHKS, CDR2 YYEKEE (reference sequence). Here the CDR3 DNA reads TGCGCCGAAGGGGAGCGGGGGAGCCGCACAGATACGCAGTATTTT. Translating it yields CAEGERGSRTDTQYF. Looking up the rest from reference TRBV5-5 and TRBJ2-3 gives the full variable domain: DAGVTQSPTHLIKTRGQQVTLRCSPISGHKSVSWYQQVLGQGPQFIFQYYEKEERGRGNFPDRFSARQFPNYSSELNVNALLLGDSALYLCAEGERGSRTDTQYFGPGTRLTVL.

V is TRBV11-3 and J is TRBJ2-3; TRBD1 matches at 7 bases. The CDR3 length is 11 residues. J gave up 12 bases and V 5 bases, and 5 bases lay outside the gene matches. Germline CDR1 and CDR2: SGHNT and YENEEA. The CDR3 nucleotides read TGTGCCAGCAGCCACCGGGACAGACAGTATTTT. Encoded protein: CASSHRDRQYF.

This chain joins TRBV2 and TRBJ2-1, with TRBD2 identical over 9 bases. This CDR3 has 14 amino acids. Germline V gene data show CDR1 as SNHLY and CDR2 as FYNNEI. V lost 4 bases and J lost 5; bases outside the gene matches: 3. CDR3 nucleotide sequence: TGTGCCAGCAGTGTACTAGCGGGTAACAATGAGCAGTTCTTC. Amino acid sequence: CASSVLAGNNEQFF.

Written as DNA, the CDR3 is TGTGCCAGCAGCCAAACCTTAGCCAATGAGCAGTTCTTC. It encodes CASSQTLANEQFF. The chain carries TRBV3-1 (or the pseudogene TRBV3-2) and TRBJ2-1; unclear D gene. Per the germline V gene, CDR1 is LGHDT and CDR2 is YNNKEL (reference sequence). Trimming removed 2 bases from V and 6 bases from J, with 8 bases in between. The CDR3 is 13 amino acids.